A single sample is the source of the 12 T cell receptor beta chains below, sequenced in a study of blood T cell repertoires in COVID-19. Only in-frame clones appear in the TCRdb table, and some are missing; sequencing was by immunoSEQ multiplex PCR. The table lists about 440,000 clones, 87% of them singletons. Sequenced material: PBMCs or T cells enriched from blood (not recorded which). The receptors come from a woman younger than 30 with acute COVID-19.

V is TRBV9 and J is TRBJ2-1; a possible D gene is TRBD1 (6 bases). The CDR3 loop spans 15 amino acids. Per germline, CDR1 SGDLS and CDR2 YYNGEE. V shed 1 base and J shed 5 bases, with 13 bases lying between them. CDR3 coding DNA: TGTGCCAGCAGCGTACGCGCAGGGGAAGACAATGAGCAGTTCTTC. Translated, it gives CASSVRAGEDNEQFF.

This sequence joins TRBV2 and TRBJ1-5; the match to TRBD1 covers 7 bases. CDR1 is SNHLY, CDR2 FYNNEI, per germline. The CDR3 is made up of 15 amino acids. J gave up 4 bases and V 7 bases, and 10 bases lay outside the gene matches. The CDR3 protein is CASTRQGVGNQPQHF. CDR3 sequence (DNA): TGTGCCAGCACGCGACAGGGAGTAGGGAATCAGCCCCAGCATTTT.

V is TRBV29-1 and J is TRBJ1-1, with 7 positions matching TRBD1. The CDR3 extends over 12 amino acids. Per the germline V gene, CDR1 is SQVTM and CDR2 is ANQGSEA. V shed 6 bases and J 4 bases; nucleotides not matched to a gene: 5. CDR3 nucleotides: TGCAGCGTCCAACAGGGGATCACTGAAGCTTTCTTT. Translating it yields CSVQQGITEAFF.

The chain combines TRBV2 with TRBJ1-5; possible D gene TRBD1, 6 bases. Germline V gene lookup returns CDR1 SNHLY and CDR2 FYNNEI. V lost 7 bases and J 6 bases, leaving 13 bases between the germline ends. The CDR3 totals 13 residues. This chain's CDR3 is CASNRDGVQPQHF. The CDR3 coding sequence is TGTGCCAGCAACAGGGACGGGGTTCAGCCCCAGCATTTT.

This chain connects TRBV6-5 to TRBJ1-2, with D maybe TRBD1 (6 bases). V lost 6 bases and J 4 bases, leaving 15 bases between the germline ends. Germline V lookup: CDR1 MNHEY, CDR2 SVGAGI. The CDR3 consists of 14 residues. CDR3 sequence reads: CASRPTRGGYGYTF. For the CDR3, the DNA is TGTGCCAGCAGGCCCACCAGGGGTGGCTATGGCTACACCTTC.

CDR3: CSARISELAFF. The CDR3 coding sequence is TGCAGTGCTAGGATTAGTGAATTGGCTTTCTTT. This rearrangement joins TRBV20-1 to TRBJ1-1; D ambiguous. The CDR3 loop spans 11 amino acids. Trimming took off 3 bases at V and 11 bases at J, with 13 bases between the two ends. Germline lookup yields CDR1 DFQATT and CDR2 SNEGSKA (reference sequence).

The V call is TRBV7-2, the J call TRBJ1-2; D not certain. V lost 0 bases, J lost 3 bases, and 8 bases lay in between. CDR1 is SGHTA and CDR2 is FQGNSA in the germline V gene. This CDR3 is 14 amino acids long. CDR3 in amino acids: CASSLAGGHYGYTF. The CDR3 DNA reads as TGTGCCAGCAGCTTAGCCGGCGGGCACTATGGCTACACCTTC.

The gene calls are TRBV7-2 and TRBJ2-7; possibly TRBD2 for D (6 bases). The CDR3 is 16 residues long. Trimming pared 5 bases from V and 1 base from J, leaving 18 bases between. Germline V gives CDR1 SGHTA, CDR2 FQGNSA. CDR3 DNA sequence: TGTGCCAGCAGCCCCTGGGGAGGTAGCGGATCCTACGAGCAGTACTTC. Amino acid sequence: CASSPWGGSGSYEQYF.

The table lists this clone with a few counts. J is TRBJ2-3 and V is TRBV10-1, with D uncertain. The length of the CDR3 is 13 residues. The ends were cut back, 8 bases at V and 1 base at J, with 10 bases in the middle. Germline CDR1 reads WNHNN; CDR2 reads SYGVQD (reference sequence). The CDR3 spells CASGSPGTDTQYF. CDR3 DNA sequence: TGCGCCAGCGGTTCTCCGGGCACAGATACGCAGTATTTT.

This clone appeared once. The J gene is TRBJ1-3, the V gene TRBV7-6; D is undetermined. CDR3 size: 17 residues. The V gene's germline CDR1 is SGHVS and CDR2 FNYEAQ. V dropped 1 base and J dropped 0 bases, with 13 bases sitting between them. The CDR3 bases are TGTGCCAGCAGCTTAGTCTGGAGCGGTCGCTCTGGAAACACCATATATTTT. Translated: CASSLVWSGRSGNTIYF.

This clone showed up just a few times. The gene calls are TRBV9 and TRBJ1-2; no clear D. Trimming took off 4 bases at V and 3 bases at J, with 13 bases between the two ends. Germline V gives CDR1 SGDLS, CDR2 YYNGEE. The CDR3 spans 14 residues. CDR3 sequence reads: CASSPRPGDYGYTF. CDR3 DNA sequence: TGTGCCAGCAGCCCCAGGCCCGGGGACTATGGCTACACCTTC.

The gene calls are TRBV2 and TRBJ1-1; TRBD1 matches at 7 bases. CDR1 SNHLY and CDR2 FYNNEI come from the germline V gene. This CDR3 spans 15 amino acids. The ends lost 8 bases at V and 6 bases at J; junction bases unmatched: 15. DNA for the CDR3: TGTGCCAGCCCGACAGGGATTGACCTCGGTTCTGAAGCTTTCTTT. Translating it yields CASPTGIDLGSEAFF.